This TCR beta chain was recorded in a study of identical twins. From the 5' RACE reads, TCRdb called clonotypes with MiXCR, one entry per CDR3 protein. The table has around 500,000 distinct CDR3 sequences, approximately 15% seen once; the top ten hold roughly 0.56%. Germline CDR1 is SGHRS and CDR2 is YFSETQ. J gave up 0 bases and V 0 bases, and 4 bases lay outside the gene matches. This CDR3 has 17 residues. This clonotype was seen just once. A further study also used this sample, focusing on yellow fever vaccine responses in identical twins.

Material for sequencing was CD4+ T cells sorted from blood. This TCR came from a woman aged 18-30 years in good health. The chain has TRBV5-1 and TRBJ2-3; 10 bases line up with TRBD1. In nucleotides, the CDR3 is TGCGCCAGCAGCTTGGATGGGACAGGGGACAGCACAGATACGCAGTATTTT. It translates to CASSLDGTGDSTDTQYF. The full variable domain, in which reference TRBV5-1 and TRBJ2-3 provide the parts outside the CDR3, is KAGVTQTPRYLIKTRGQQVTLSCSPISGHRSVSWYQQTPGQGLQFLFEYFSETQRNKGNFPGRFSGRQFSNSRSEMNVSTLELGDSALYLCASSLDGTGDSTDTQYFGPGTRLTVL.